This note documents a single T cell receptor (beta chain) sequence. The data were produced by immunoSEQ multiplex PCR, yet TCRdb's version contains in-frame clones alone and is incomplete. The sample contains about 410,000 clones, 75% to 95% of which appear only once. This entry comes from a study of control samples from healthy donors and cancer patients. The CDR3 spans 16 residues. The V end was cut by 0 bases, the J end by 6 bases, with 17 bases between. CDR1 and CDR2 (germline): LNHNV, YYDKDF (reference sequence). The chain joins TRBV15 to TRBJ1-2; D unclear. The origin of this receptor is a man aged 40-50 years with head and neck cancer. Sequenced material: PBMCs. CDR3 protein: CATSRDQGSMFDGYTF. The CDR3 nucleotides read TGTGCCACCAGCAGAGATCAAGGCAGCATGTTCGATGGCTACACCTTC.